This is a list of T cell receptor beta chains from one sample in a study of CD8 T cells in Susac syndrome. Each CDR3 protein is one row after TCRdb ran MiXCR on the immunoSEQ multiplex PCR reads. The sample has about 300,000 distinct CDR3 sequences, around 83% seen once. Sequencing input: CD8+ T cells from PBMCs. The receptor source for this set is a human donor with multiple sclerosis. CDR3s include the opening cysteine and the closing phenylalanine or tryptophan. The D gene is left open where the match is weak. Clone size is given for some rows only: seen once, a few or many times, or a class if the clone is expanded.

d_call clone_size j_call v_call cdr3_aa cdr3_nt
- once TRBJ2-4 TRBV10-3 CAISESRKTLNIQYF TGTGCCATCAGTGAGTCTAGGAAAACATTAAACATTCAGTACTTC
- few TRBJ1-1 TRBV7-9 CASSIHSQGNEAFF TGTGCCAGCAGCATCCATAGCCAAGGGAATGAAGCTTTCTTT
- - TRBJ2-1 TRBV7-6 CASSLVVAAIGGNEQFF TGTGCCAGCAGCTTAGTAGTCGCTGCGATAGGGGGGAATGAGCAGTTCTTC
TRBD1 - TRBJ2-7 TRBV14 CASSQWTGDYEQYF TGTGCCAGCAGCCAATGGACAGGGGACTACGAGCAGTACTTC
- - TRBJ1-5 TRBV6-5 CASGEGGPQHF TGTGCCAGCGGGGAGGGAGGGCCCCAGCATTTT
- - TRBJ1-5 TRBV6-1 CASNGEMSNQPQHF TGTGCCAGCAATGGGGAAATGAGCAATCAGCCCCAGCATTTT
TRBD2 - TRBJ2-7 TRBV28 CASSSRTSGRSGEQYF TGTGCCAGCAGTTCCCGGACTAGCGGGAGGTCTGGTGAGCAGTACTTC
- few TRBJ2-5 TRBV5-5 CASSLDPGPNKETQYF TGTGCCAGCAGCTTAGATCCGGGGCCCAATAAAGAGACCCAGTACTTC
- - TRBJ2-2 TRBV7-9 CASILRNTGELFF TGTGCCAGCATCCTAAGGAACACCGGGGAGCTGTTTTTT
TRBD2 - TRBJ2-7 TRBV5-1 CASSHPEASGFPYEQYF TGCGCCAGCAGCCACCCCGAGGCTAGCGGGTTCCCCTACGAGCAGTACTTC
- - TRBJ1-1 TRBV5-1 CASSPTWGGSVNTEAFF TGCGCCAGCAGCCCGACATGGGGGGGTTCTGTGAACACTGAAGCTTTCTTT
- - TRBJ2-1 TRBV27 CASSLGVRPYNEQFF TGTGCCAGCAGTTTGGGGGTACGCCCCTACAATGAGCAGTTCTTC
- - TRBJ1-1 TRBV4-1 CASTVAVWNTEAFF TGCGCCAGCACCGTTGCAGTATGGAACACTGAAGCTTTCTTT
TRBD2 once TRBJ2-7 TRBV20-1 CSARKREGLYEQYF TGCAGTGCTAGAAAGCGGGAGGGCCTCTACGAGCAGTACTTC
- few TRBJ2-5 TRBV27 CASSLLAGEETQYF TGTGCCAGCAGTTTACTTGCAGGGGAAGAGACCCAGTACTTC
TRBD2 - TRBJ2-1 TRBV5-4 CASSPIRLAGDVYEQFF TGTGCCAGCAGCCCGATTCGACTAGCGGGAGACGTCTATGAGCAGTTCTTC
TRBD1 - TRBJ1-1 TRBV27 CASTGGQGSEAFF TGTGCCAGCACGGGGGGACAGGGCTCTGAAGCTTTCTTT
TRBD2 - TRBJ2-1 TRBV20-1 CSARDRLAGYYNEQFF TGCAGTGCTAGAGATCGACTAGCGGGCTACTACAATGAGCAGTTCTTC
- - TRBJ2-7 TRBV16 CASSQGFYEQYF TGTGCCAGCAGTCAGGGGTTCTACGAGCAGTACTTC
TRBD1 - TRBJ2-5 TRBV6-5 CASSYPGTGEKETQYF TGTGCCAGCAGTTATCCCGGGACAGGGGAAAAAGAGACCCAGTACTTC
TRBD2 - TRBJ2-1 TRBV13 CASSPGLAGTNNEQFF TGTGCCAGCAGCCCGGGACTAGCGGGCACCAACAATGAGCAGTTCTTC
- - TRBJ2-5 TRBV7-9 CASSFPGLETQYF TGTGCCAGCAGCTTTCCAGGGTTGGAGACCCAGTACTTC
- - TRBJ2-3 TRBV30 CAWSTDTQYF TGTGCCTGGAGCACAGATACGCAGTATTTT
TRBD2 - TRBJ2-7 TRBV29-1 CSVWASGPREQYF TGCAGCGTTTGGGCTAGCGGCCCTCGCGAGCAGTACTTC
TRBD1 once TRBJ2-7 TRBV2 CASSGTGAAYEQYF TGTGCCAGCTCCGGGACAGGGGCGGCCTACGAGCAGTACTTC
- - TRBJ2-1 TRBV14 CASSQALDKESLYNEQFF TGTGCCAGCAGCCAAGCCTTGGATAAGGAGTCTCTCTACAATGAGCAGTTCTTC
- - TRBJ1-6 TRBV4-1 CASSKIPSGSPLHF TGCGCCAGCAGCAAAATCCCTAGCGGTTCACCCCTCCACTTT
- - TRBJ2-6 TRBV19 CASSQTSGANVLTF TGTGCCAGTAGTCAGACCTCTGGGGCCAACGTCCTGACTTTC
- - TRBJ2-6 TRBV15 CATGQPHSGANVLTF TGTGCCACCGGACAGCCCCACTCTGGGGCCAACGTCCTGACTTTC
- - TRBJ2-7 TRBV29-1 CSVSPRGAYEQYF TGCAGCGTCTCCCCGAGGGGGGCCTACGAGCAGTACTTC
- - TRBJ2-1 TRBV6-5 CASSNGPPSTAAEQFF TGTGCCAGCAGTAACGGGCCTCCTTCTACGGCCGCTGAGCAGTTCTTC
- - TRBJ1-5 TRBV20-1 CSARARHQVNQPQHF TGCAGTGCTAGAGCACGGCATCAGGTCAATCAGCCCCAGCATTTT
- - TRBJ2-1 TRBV4-1 CASSQRGAGSYNEQFF TGCGCCAGCAGCCAAAGAGGGGCGGGATCCTACAATGAGCAGTTCTTC
- - TRBJ1-1 TRBV11-2 CASSQKTNTEAFF TGTGCCAGCAGCCAGAAGACGAACACTGAAGCTTTCTTT
- - TRBJ2-1 TRBV7-6 CASSSFAKKIDEQFF TGTGCCAGCAGCTCTTTTGCTAAGAAGATCGATGAGCAGTTCTTC
- - TRBJ2-1 TRBV7-9 CASRFEGEQFF TGTGCCAGCAGGTTCGAGGGTGAGCAGTTCTTC
TRBD2 - TRBJ2-1 TRBV7-7 CASSYSIGTSGKDEQFF TGTGCTAGCAGCTACTCGATAGGGACTAGCGGGAAGGATGAGCAGTTCTTC
TRBD2 - TRBJ2-1 TRBV29-1 CSVGGLGRDEQFF TGCAGCGTTGGGGGACTAGGCAGGGATGAGCAGTTCTTC
- - TRBJ2-1 TRBV10-3 CAISAGRQGNYNEQFF TGTGCCATCAGCGCCGGGAGACAGGGAAATTACAATGAGCAGTTCTTC
TRBD2 - TRBJ2-7 TRBV7-6 CASSLGGSGRASPYEQYF TGTGCCAGCAGCTTAGGGGGGAGCGGGAGGGCATCACCCTACGAGCAGTACTTC
- - TRBJ2-1 TRBV11-2 CASSTVALSYNEQFF TGTGCCAGCAGCACCGTAGCGCTGTCCTACAATGAGCAGTTCTTC
- - TRBJ2-1 TRBV7-9 CASSFISGEQFF TGTGCCAGCAGCTTTATCAGCGGCGAGCAGTTCTTC
- - TRBJ2-7 TRBV27 CASSFNRDSYEQYF TGTGCCAGCAGTTTCAACAGGGATTCCTACGAGCAGTACTTC
- few TRBJ2-3 TRBV6-1 CASSDLRESLTQYF TGTGCCAGCAGTGATTTGAGGGAGAGTCTTACGCAGTATTTT